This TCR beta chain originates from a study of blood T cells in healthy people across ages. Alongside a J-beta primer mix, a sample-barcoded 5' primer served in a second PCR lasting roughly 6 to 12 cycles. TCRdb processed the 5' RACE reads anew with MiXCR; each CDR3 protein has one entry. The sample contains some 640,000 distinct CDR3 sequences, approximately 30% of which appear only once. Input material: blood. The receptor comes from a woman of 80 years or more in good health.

The CDR3 DNA reads TGTGCCAGCAGCCAAGGGGGGGGGCTCGGCGAGACCCAGTACTTC. It translates to CASSQGGGLGETQYF. This chain joins TRBV4-2 and TRBJ2-5; possibly TRBD2 for D (7 bases). Germline V gives CDR1 LGHNA, CDR2 YNFKEQ. With 1 base removed from V and 5 bases from J, the gap between germline ends came to 14 bases. This CDR3 comprises 15 residues.